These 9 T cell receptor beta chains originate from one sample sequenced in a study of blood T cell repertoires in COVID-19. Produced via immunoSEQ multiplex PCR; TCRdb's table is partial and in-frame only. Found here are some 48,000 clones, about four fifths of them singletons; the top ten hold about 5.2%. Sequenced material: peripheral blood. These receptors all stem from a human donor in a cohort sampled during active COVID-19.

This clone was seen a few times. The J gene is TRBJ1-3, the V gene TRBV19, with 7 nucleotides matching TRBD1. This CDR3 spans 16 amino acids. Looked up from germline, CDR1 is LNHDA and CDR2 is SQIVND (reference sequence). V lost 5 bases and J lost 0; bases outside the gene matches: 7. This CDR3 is CASSVGQSYSGNTIYF. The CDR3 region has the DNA TGTGCCAGTAGTGTGGGACAGTCCTACTCTGGAAACACCATATATTTT.

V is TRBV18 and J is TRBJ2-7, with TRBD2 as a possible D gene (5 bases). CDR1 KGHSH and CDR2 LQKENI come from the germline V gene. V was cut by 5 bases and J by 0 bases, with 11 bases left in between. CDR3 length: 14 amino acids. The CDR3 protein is CASSSDYLSYEQYF. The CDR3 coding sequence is TGTGCCAGCTCATCAGACTACCTCTCCTACGAGCAGTACTTC.

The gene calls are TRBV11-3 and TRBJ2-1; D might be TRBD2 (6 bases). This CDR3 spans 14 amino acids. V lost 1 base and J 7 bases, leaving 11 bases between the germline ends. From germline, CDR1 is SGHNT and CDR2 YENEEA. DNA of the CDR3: TGTGCCAGCAGCTTAGCGGAGGGGAGGAATGAGCAGTTCTTC. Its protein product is CASSLAEGRNEQFF.

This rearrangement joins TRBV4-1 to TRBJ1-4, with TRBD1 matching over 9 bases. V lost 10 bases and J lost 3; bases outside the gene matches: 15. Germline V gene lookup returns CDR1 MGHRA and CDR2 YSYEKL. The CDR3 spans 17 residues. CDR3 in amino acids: CATAGQGILGANEKLFF. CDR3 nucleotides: TGCGCCACCGCGGGACAGGGTATCCTGGGGGCTAATGAAAAACTGTTTTTT.

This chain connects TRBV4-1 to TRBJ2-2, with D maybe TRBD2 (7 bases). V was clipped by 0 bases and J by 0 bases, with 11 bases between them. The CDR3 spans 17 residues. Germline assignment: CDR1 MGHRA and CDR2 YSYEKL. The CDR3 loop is CASSQDGGGANTGELFF. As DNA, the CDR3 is TGCGCCAGCAGCCAAGATGGGGGGGGCGCGAACACCGGGGAGCTGTTTTTT.

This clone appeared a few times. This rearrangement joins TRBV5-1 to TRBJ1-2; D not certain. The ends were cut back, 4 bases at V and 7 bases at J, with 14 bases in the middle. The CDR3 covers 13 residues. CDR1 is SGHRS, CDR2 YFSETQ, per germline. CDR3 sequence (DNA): TGCGCCAGCAGCACGGGAGGGAGACCTGGCTACACCTTC. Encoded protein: CASSTGGRPGYTF.

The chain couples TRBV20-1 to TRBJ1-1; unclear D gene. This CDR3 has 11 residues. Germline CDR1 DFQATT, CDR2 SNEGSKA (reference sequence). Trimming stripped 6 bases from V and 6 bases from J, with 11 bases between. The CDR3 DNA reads TGCAGTGCAAGGAGAGCCTCTGAAGCTTTCTTT. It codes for CSARRASEAFF.

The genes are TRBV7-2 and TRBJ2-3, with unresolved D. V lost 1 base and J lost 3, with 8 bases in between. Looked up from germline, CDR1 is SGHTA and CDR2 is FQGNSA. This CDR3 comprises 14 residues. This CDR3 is CASSLVGYTDTQYF. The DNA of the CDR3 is TGTGCCAGCAGCTTAGTGGGCTATACAGATACGCAGTATTTT.

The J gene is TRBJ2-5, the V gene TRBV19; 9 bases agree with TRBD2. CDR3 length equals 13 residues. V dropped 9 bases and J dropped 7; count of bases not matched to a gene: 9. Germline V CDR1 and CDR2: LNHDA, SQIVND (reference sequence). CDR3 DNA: TGTGCCAGCAGCCTTAGCGGGGGAGGGACCCAGTACTTC. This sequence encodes CASSLSGGGTQYF.